A single sample gave rise to the 4 T cell receptor beta chains below, sequenced in a study of blood T cells in healthy people across ages. Next came a second PCR, run for about 6 to 12 cycles, which used a sample-barcoded 5' primer along with a J-beta primer mix. TCRdb recomputed calls from the 5' RACE reads with MiXCR, one row per CDR3 protein. The sample yields 800,000 to 950,000 distinct CDR3 sequences, roughly 50% seen once. The sequenced material came from blood. The receptors derive from a man aged 30 to 39 in good health.

This clonotype was found once. V and J are TRBV7-2 and TRBJ1-5, with 8 nucleotides matching TRBD1. CDR1 and CDR2 (germline): SGHTA, FQGNSA. The length of the CDR3 is 17 residues. V shed 2 bases, J shed 4 bases, and the junction held 10 bases outside the gene matches. CDR3 DNA: TGTGCCAGCAGCTTATTTCGTGGACAGGGTTCAAATCAGCCCCAGCATTTT. It is translated as CASSLFRGQGSNQPQHF.

The sample holds many counts of this clonotype. The chain couples TRBV12-3 or TRBV12-4 to TRBJ2-1; 10 bases match TRBD2. Losses at the gene ends were 2 bases for V and 0 bases for J; bases not matched to a gene: 1. The CDR3 has 16 residues. The CDR3 reads CASSLWTSGSYNEQFF. The CDR3 nucleotides are TGTGCCAGCAGTTTATGGACTAGCGGCTCCTACAATGAGCAGTTCTTC.

This chain connects TRBV11-2 to TRBJ1-2, with a tentative D call TRBD1 (6 bases). Trimming left V 5 bases short and J 7 bases short, with 17 bases between. Germline values: CDR1 SGHAT, CDR2 FQNNGV. The CDR3 has 14 amino acids. CDR3 protein: CASSQEQGISGYTF. The CDR3 DNA is TGTGCCAGCAGCCAAGAACAGGGTATAAGTGGCTACACCTTC.

In the case of this clonotype: Just one base apart from a much larger clone, this may be a read error. The chain has TRBV9 and TRBJ2-5, with a weak D call TRBD2 (6 bases). The CDR3 is made up of 15 amino acids. Germline CDR1 reads SGDLS; CDR2 reads YYNGEE. Trimming took 4 bases from V and 11 from J, leaving 24 bases between them. CDR3 coding DNA: TGTGCCAGCAGCCCCTCTAGCGTTGGGTACAATGAGCAGTACTTC. Residues: CASSPSSVGYNEQYF.